This TCR beta chain was identified during a study of shared clonotypes between healthy human individuals (dated by TCRdb to 2020 to 2022). The study in broad terms: Three men and a couple of women, aged 18 to 49 years, made up the cohort. Per donor, leukapheresis produced somewhere between about 0.85 and 8.9 billion PBMCs. Different laboratories and diverse techniques were used to prepare libraries and sequence TCR repertoires, to increase sequencing depth and limit assay-specific biases. Blood TCR repertoires of about 5 healthy adults were deeply sequenced to estimate repertoire size and the extent of clonotype sharing between individuals. For each donor, three plates each were used for CD4 naive and CD4 memory, two plates were used for CD8 naive, and one plate was used for CD8 memory. Findings and caveats that apply to the study as a whole: Estimated clonotype richness was generally larger for naive than for memory subsets. Because the study included only a small number of donors, the genetic and exposure-history diversity represented was limited. Compared with non-shared clonotypes, the clonotypes found in all four sorted-subset donors had higher generation probabilities. Sharing across a few donors was observed for 5% to 6.5% of naive CD4, over 3% of naive CD8, about 2.3% of memory CD4, and roughly 0.4% of memory CD8 clonotypes. Based on pairwise subsampling, the degree of clonotype sharing among donors was expected to be affected by sequencing depth. Even with the large sequencing depth, rarefaction of the sorted-subset datasets indicated that sequencing was incomplete. Only blood was sampled, and tissue TCR repertoires likely differ from those in blood.

Trimming takes 8 bases from V and 4 bases from J, and the germline ends sit 12 bases apart. CDR1 and CDR2, looked up from the germline V gene, are WSHSY and SAAADI. Inclusive of the bounding cysteine and phenylalanine, the CDR3 is 12 residues long. Only the CDR3 part of the read is kept: 36 bases, read in frame from the first base. Notes on this clone: Its antigen is still unknown. Qualities for individual bases were not recorded, and no much larger clone is one base off.

TCR CDR3 regions were amplified from genomic DNA by multiplex PCR using the deep immunoSEQ assay. Extracted genomic DNA from each cell subset was spread evenly across all wells of several immunoSEQ 96-well plates, with each plate serving as a replicate. For sorted subsets, each replicate PCR was loaded with 200 ng genomic DNA, equivalent to 25,000 to 35,000 T cell genomes. Purified libraries were measured with a Qubit 3.0 fluorometer, size-checked on a Bioanalyzer 2100, and measured again with the KAPA Library Quantification kit. Each immunoSEQ 96-well plate was sequenced on its own single-read 150-cycle Illumina NextSeq 550 flow cell. Per the original workflow: The immunoSEQ output contained only junctional sequences without quality scores, so filtering could not match that applied to full-length reads. To assign V/J genes and CDR3, sequences were annotated against IMGT germline references using PyIR, a Python wrapper for IgBLAST v1.9. Reads were removed for weak V/J assignments (E-value above 1e-6), missing CDR3, stop codons, out-of-frame junctions, or ambiguous translated residues. A V3J clonotype was defined by an identical inferred V gene, J gene, and CDR3 amino acid sequence. Percentage overlap between repertoires was computed as shared unique clonotypes divided by the size of the smaller repertoire. Richness of each repertoire was evaluated using RTK rarefaction, the Chao1 estimator, and Recon v2.1 estimates of unobserved clonotypes. For all TCRbeta clonotypes obtained by the gDNA method from a few donors, generation probabilities were computed with OLGA. TCRdb carries this immuneACCESS record with in-frame sequences only. Its versions omit some clonotypes, under half of them owing to an unresolved V gene in the studies checked, with the rest unexplained. V, J and clone size derive from that table, while D and trimming were established from the DNA sequence. The sample table holds about 680,000 clones, of which around 72% were seen once. Under 2% of the sample comes from the top ten.

Healthy HIV-negative adults with no recently reported acute infections or vaccinations were included as donors. Every donor was a Caucasian adult living in Nashville, Tennessee, USA. CD4+ T cells were enriched by magnetic negative selection, after which naive cells were positively selected on CD45RA and the negative fraction was taken as the memory subset. Blood was obtained by leukapheresis, after which PBMCs were separated by Ficoll-Histopaque density gradient centrifugation and cryopreserved in liquid nitrogen vapor phase. Analytical flow cytometry was used to check the purity and quantity of each magnetically sorted T cell population. Genomic DNA was isolated from each sorted fraction and quantified by UV absorbance on a Nanodrop 2000c.

The clonotype was recovered from a woman between 25 and 40 years old in good health. The sequence links TRBV10-2 to TRBJ2-7; no D segment can be confidently identified. The sample taken for sequencing was memory CD4+ T cells sorted from blood. Read against the paper, the sample's cell subset or site label means: CD45RA-negative fraction. The nucleotides read TGCGCCAGCCGTAGACTCCAGTACGAGCAGTACTTC. It is translated as CASRRLQYEQYF.